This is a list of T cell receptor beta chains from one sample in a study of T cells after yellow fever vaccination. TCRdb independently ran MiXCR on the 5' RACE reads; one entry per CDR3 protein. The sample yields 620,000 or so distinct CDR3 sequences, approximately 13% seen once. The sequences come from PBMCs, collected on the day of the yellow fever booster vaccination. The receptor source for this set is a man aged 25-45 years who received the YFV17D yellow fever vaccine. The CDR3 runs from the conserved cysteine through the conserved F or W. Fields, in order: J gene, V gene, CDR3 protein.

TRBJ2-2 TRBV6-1 CASNPFSLSELFF
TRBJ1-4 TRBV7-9 CASSLVSRGNEKLFF
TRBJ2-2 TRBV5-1 CASRINIRTGELFF
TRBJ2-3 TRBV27 CASSGRDRVDTQYF
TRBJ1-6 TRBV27 CASSLDSGNNSPLHF
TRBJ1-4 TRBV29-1 CSVRATNEKLFF
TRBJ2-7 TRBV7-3 CASSGEGGLYEQYF
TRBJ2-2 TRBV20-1 CCARTSGSGKPGELFF
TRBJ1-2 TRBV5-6 CASSLRTAIRGYTF
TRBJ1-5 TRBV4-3 CASSQDRMGLYSNQPQHF
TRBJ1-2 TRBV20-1 CSARPNGGPGYGYTF
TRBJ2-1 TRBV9 CASSVVKGEAGVYNEQFF
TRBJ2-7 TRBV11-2 CASSLGVTSSRRTVSYEQYF
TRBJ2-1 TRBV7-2 CASSLVGGVYNEQFF
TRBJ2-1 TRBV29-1 CSVGTDAGGQFF
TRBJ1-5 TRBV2 CASSEEQGAHQPQHF
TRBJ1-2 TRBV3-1 CASSQEYRGLYTF
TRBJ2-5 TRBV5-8 CASSLQGAQGTQYF
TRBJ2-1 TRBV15 CATSRDRGLAGYEQFF
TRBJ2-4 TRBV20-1 CSPSSRGRKNIQYF
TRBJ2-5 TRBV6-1 CASSSGDLMRLAGGTQYF
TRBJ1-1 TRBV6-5 CASSYYPGVLENTEAFF
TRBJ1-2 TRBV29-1 CSVHDRFHYGYTF
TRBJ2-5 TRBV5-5 CASSLFGEETQYF
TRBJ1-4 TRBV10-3 CAISDPGTGGHDEKLFF
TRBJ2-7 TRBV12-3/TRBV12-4 CASSQGLASYEQYF